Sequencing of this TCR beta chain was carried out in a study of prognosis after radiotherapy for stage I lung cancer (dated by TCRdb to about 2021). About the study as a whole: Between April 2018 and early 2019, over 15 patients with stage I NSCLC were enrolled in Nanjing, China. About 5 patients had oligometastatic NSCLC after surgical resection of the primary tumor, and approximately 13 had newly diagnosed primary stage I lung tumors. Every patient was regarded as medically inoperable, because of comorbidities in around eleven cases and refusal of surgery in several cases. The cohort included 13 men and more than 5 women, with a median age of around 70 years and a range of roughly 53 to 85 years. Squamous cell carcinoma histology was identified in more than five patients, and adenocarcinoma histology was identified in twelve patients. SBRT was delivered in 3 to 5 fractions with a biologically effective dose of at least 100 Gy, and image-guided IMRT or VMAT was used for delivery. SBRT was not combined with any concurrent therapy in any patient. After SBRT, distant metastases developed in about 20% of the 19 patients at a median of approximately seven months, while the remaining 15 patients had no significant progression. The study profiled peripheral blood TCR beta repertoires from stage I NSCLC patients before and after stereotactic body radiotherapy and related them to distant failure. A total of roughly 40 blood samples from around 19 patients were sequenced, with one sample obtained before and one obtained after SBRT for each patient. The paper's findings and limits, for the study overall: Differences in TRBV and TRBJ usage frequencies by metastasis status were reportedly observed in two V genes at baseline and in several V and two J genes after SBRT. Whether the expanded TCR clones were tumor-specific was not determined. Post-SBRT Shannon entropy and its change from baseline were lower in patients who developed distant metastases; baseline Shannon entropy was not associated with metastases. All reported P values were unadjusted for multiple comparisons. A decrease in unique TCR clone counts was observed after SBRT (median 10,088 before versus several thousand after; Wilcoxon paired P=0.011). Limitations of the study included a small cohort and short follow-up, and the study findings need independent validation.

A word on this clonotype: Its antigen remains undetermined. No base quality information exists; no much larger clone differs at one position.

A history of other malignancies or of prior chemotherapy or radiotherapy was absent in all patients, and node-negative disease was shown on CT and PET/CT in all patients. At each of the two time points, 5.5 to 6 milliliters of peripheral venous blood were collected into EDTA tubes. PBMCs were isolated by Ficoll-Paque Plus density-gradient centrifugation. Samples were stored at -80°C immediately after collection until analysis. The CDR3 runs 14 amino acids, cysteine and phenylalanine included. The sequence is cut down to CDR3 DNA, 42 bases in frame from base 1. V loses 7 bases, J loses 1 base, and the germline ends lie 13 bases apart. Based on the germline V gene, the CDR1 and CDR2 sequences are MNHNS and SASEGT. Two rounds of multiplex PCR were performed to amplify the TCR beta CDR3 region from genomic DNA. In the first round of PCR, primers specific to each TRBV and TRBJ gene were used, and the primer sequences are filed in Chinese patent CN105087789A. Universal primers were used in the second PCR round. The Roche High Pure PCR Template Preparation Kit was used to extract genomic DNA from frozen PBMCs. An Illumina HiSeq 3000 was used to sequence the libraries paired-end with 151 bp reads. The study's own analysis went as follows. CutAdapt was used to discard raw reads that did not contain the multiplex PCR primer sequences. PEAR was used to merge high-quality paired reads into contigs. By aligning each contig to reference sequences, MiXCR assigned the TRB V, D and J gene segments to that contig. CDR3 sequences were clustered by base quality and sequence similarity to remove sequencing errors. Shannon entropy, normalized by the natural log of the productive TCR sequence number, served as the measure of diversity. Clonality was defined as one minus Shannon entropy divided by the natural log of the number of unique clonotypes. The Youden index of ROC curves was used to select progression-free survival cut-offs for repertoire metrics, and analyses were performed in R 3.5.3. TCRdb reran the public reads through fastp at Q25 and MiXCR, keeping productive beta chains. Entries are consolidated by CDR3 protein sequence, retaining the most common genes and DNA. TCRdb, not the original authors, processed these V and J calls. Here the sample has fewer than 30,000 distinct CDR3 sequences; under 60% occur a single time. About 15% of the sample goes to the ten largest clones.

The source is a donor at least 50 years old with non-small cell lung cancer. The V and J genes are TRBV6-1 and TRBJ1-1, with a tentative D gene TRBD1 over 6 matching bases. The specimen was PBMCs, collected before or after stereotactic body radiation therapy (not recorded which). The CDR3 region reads CASTSGQTNTEAFF. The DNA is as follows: TGTGCCAGCACCTCAGGACAGACGAACACTGAAGCTTTCTTT.